Sequencing of this TCR beta chain was carried out in a study of CD8 T cells in ankylosing spondylitis. Study-wide points: Previously reported in reactive arthritis synovial fluid and blood were some of the motif variants. Clones linked to the disease showed a CD8+ phenotype. They occurred at relatively low frequencies in peripheral blood. In ankylosing spondylitis patients, matched synovial fluid reportedly showed significant enrichment of disease-linked clones.

Germline CDR1 reads MDHEN; CDR2 reads SYDVKM. This CDR3 contains 14 residues. Unmatched junction bases numbered 8, after V lost 8 bases and J lost 7 bases. Libraries of TCR beta came from quantitative 5'-RACE with molecular barcodes. TCRdb re-called the 5' RACE reads with MiXCR, one entry per CDR3 protein. The sample has 250,000 to 400,000 distinct CDR3 sequences; around a tenth are singletons. At least ten counts were recorded for this clonotype. As yet, its antigen is unknown. The clonotype was recovered from a female donor with ankylosing spondylitis or in good health (not recorded which). The V gene is TRBV28, the J gene TRBJ1-6, with 7 nucleotides matching TRBD1. Input material: blood, either unsorted or a sorted T cell fraction (not recorded which). CDR3: CASGLGGVNSPLHF. In DNA, the CDR3 is TGTGCCAGCGGCCTAGGGGGCGTAAATTCACCCCTCCACTTT.